This T cell receptor beta chain was identified during a study of Ad26.COV2.S vaccination and SARS-CoV-2 variants. Study details: The Ad26.COV2.S arm of the COV1001 trial was where the donor was placed.

Study-wide points: It was reported that spike-specific CD8+ and CD4+ T cell responses were substantially broad after vaccination. Spike-specific TCR breadth was greater after Ad26.COV2.S than placebo.

Described treatment: roughly 20 received Ad26.COV2.S at low or high dose, single or two shots; 5 received placebo; per-sample allocation not given. The samples date from day 63 after the first vaccine or placebo injection. Donation came from an adult in Boston who was aged 18-55 years. This clone has a single count. What it recognizes is unknown. Generated by immunoSEQ multiplex PCR, the TCRdb table keeps only in-frame clones and is missing some. The sample carries a few hundred thousand clones, 92% recorded once. The V gene lost 4 bases and the J gene lost 9 bases, with 16 bases spanning the gap. The CDR3 contains 14 residues. Germline V gives CDR1 SGHVS, CDR2 FNYEAQ.

The receptor was derived from a person aged 18 to 65 who received the Ad26.COV2.S COVID-19 vaccine or a placebo. The starting material was peripheral blood, obtained in a trial of Ad26.COV2.S vaccine versus placebo. The rearrangement joins TRBV7-6 to TRBJ1-3; the D is unclear. DNA for the CDR3: TGTGCCAGCAGCTCCCAGGACGGAGTTGGCACCATATATTTT. This codes for CASSSQDGVGTIYF. Drawing the rest from reference TRBV7-6 and TRBJ1-3, the complete variable domain is GAGVSQSPRYKVTKRGQDVALRCDPISGHVSLYWYRQALGQGPEFLTYFNYEAQQDKSGLPNDRFSAERPEGSISTLTIQRTEQRDSAMYRCASSSQDGVGTIYFGEGSWLTVV.